This T cell receptor beta chain emerged from a study of T cell changes during pregnancy in multiple sclerosis. TCRdb's table, derived via immunoSEQ multiplex PCR, lists solely in-frame clones and lacks some. The sample lists tens of thousands of clones, more than 75% occurring once. Trimming cost V 7 bases and J 0 bases, with 12 bases left between them. This CDR3 has 13 residues. Per the germline V gene, CDR1 is SQVTM and CDR2 is ANQGSEA. This clone was counted once. The genes are TRBV29-1 and TRBJ1-1; the D is unclear. This receptor was identified in a human donor whose cells served as feeder cells for cultures in a pregnancy study. Sequenced input: peripheral blood from another person, used as feeder cells. The CDR3 region has the DNA TGCAGCGCCTCTATAACTCTGAACACTGAAGCTTTCTTT. It is translated as CSASITLNTEAFF.